The present T cell receptor (beta chain) was sequenced within a study of cytomegalovirus exposure and HLA in healthy donors. Notes on the study in general: For most TCR beta V segments, an earlier analysis put the productive rate at about 90% or about 30% of the time.

In regard to this clone: Its antigen is still unknown.

Primers for the PCR totalled 60 Vbeta and 13 Jbeta. Measured with immunoSEQ multiplex PCR; TCRdb has only the in-frame clones, and not every one. The sample contains roughly 100,000 clones, roughly 80% of which appear only once. The CDR3 is 15 residues long. With 7 bases removed from V and 5 bases from J, the gap between germline ends came to 20 bases. Germline CDR1 and CDR2: LNHDA and SQIVND (reference sequence). The receptor comes from a man in his forties in good health and CMV-seronegative. Sample: PBMCs. This chain joins TRBV19 and TRBJ1-1; no firm D call. Here the CDR3 reads CASNLNGVVATEAFF. The CDR3 coding sequence is TGTGCCAGTAATCTGAACGGGGTTGTTGCGACTGAAGCTTTCTTT.